One and the same sample provided the 6 T cell receptor beta chains below, sequenced in a study of siplizumab effects on memory and regulatory T cells. Using immunoSEQ multiplex PCR, the repertoire was profiled, and TCRdb retains in-frame clones only, with some absent. The sample has around 45,000 clones, about 90% seen once; the top ten hold 0.35%. Material: naive CD8+ T cells sorted from blood. These receptors all stem from a human donor in good health.

This chain uses TRBV5-4 with TRBJ2-7; 9 nucleotides match TRBD1. This CDR3 has 15 amino acids. V lost 3 bases and J lost 2; bases outside the gene matches: 6. The germline V gene has CDR1 SGHNT and CDR2 YYREEE (reference sequence). CDR3: CASSSDRGGTYEQYF. As DNA, the CDR3 is TGTGCCAGCAGCTCCGACAGGGGGGGAACCTACGAGCAGTACTTC.

This chain uses TRBV30 with TRBJ1-6, with D possibly being TRBD1 (5 bases). V was trimmed by 3 bases and J by 8 bases, leaving 20 bases between them. The CDR3 spans 16 residues. In germline, CDR1 is GTSNPN, CDR2 SVGIG (reference sequence). As DNA, the CDR3 is TGTGCCTGGAGCCTGACAGTCAGACCCCAAGATTCACCCCTCCACTTT. Protein product: CAWSLTVRPQDSPLHF.

The CDR3 loop reads CASSPREVETQYF. The CDR3 DNA is TGTGCCAGCAGCCCCCGGGAGGTAGAGACCCAGTACTTC. The genes are TRBV5-4 and TRBJ2-5; 7 bases agree with TRBD2. Germline trimming cut 4 bases from V and 4 bases from J; bases unmatched to any gene: 4. Germline V gene lookup returns CDR1 SGHNT and CDR2 YYREEE (reference sequence). The CDR3 covers 13 residues.

The chain couples TRBV27 to TRBJ2-7; possible D gene TRBD2, 6 bases. The CDR3 is 16 amino acids. In germline, CDR1 is MNHEY, CDR2 SMNVEV (reference sequence). The V end was cut by 2 bases, the J end by 2 bases, with 16 bases between. CDR3 amino acids: CASSLTTGTDTYEQYF. The CDR3 DNA is TGTGCCAGCAGTTTAACCACCGGGACTGATACCTACGAGCAGTACTTC.

CDR3 nucleotide sequence: TGTGCCAGCAGCTTAGGATTGGGGGGCCTCACTGAAGCTTTCTTT. It yields the protein CASSLGLGGLTEAFF. This chain connects TRBV7-9 to TRBJ1-1; D perhaps matches TRBD1 (6 bases). The CDR3 totals 15 residues. Germline lookup yields CDR1 SEHNR and CDR2 FQNEAQ (reference sequence). Trimming took 1 base from V and 4 from J, leaving 13 bases between them.

The rearrangement links TRBV7-9 to TRBJ2-5, with D hard to call. The germline gives CDR1 SEHNR, CDR2 FQNEAQ (reference sequence). CDR3 length equals 16 residues. The V end was cut by 5 bases, the J end by 5 bases, with 21 bases between. In DNA form, the CDR3 reads TGTGCCAGCAGCCCCCCGGCTGGCATACCCGCGGAGACCCAGTACTTC. Residues: CASSPPAGIPAETQYF.